This record covers a single T cell receptor beta chain. What it binds is unknown. The CDR3 covers 13 residues. The V gene's germline CDR1 is SGHRS and CDR2 YFSETQ. This entry comes from a study of cytomegalovirus exposure and HLA in healthy donors. Study at large: Earlier findings included roughly 100 million unique TCR beta sequences obtained from 150 million to 200 million T cells. Broader study findings: Reported results showed that the classifier diagnosed cytomegalovirus status with high specificity and sensitivity. It was shown in a later analysis that HLA-associated TCR beta chains were more clonally expanded than other, equally common chains.

The PCR contained 60 Vbeta and 13 Jbeta primers. The method was immunoSEQ multiplex PCR; TCRdb's version includes in-frame clones alone and lacks a portion of them. The sample has about 90,000 clones, nearly 70% seen once. V is TRBV5-1 and J is TRBJ2-5; 7 bases are shared with TRBD1. The J call is doubtful: the DNA matches TRBJ2-7 better. Specimen: PBMCs. The TCR originated in a woman between 45 and 60 years old in good health and CMV-seropositive. The CDR3 loop is CASSPDRDDEQYF. CDR3 DNA: TGCGCCAGCAGCCCCGACAGGGACGACGAGCAGTACTTC.